These T cell receptor beta chains were read from a single sample in a study of CD8 T cells in Susac syndrome. TCRdb used MiXCR to reprocess the immunoSEQ multiplex PCR reads, holding one entry per CDR3 protein. The sample contains 70,000 to 100,000 distinct CDR3 sequences, over 85% of which appear only once. What was sequenced was CD8+ T cells from PBMCs. Every receptor here comes from a human donor in good health. Both conserved end residues are part of each CDR3. The order of the fields is D gene, J gene, V gene, CDR3 protein, CDR3 DNA. A D gene is named only where the DNA matches it firmly.

D: NA
J: TRBJ2-7
V: TRBV5-6
CDR3: CASSLGPSEQYF
DNA: TGTGCCAGCAGCTTGGGCCCTTCCGAGCAGTACTTC

D: TRBD1
J: TRBJ2-7
V: TRBV5-6
CDR3: CASSSDRANEQYF
DNA: TGTGCCAGCAGCTCGGACAGGGCCAACGAGCAGTACTTC

D: TRBD2
J: TRBJ2-1
V: TRBV12-3/TRBV12-4
CDR3: CASSFGGAINEQFF
DNA: TGTGCCAGCAGTTTCGGGGGGGCAATCAATGAGCAGTTCTTC

D: NA
J: TRBJ2-1
V: TRBV3-1
CDR3: CASSQDVKRVEEQFF
DNA: TGTGCCAGCAGCCAAGACGTCAAGAGGGTAGAAGAGCAGTTCTTC

D: NA
J: TRBJ2-2
V: TRBV23-1
CDR3: CASSQSRGIRPGELFF
DNA: TGCGCCAGCAGTCAATCACGAGGCATCCGCCCCGGGGAGCTGTTTTTT

D: NA
J: TRBJ2-2
V: TRBV19
CDR3: CATTSMAGELFF
DNA: TGTGCCACTACGAGTATGGCCGGGGAGCTGTTTTTT

D: NA
J: TRBJ1-4
V: TRBV7-2
CDR3: CASSFLGFNEKLFF
DNA: TGTGCCAGCAGCTTCCTGGGCTTTAATGAAAAACTGTTTTTT

D: NA
J: TRBJ1-1
V: TRBV19
CDR3: CASSNSQGTEAFF
DNA: TGTGCCAGTAGTAATAGTCAGGGGACTGAAGCTTTCTTT

D: TRBD2
J: TRBJ2-5
V: TRBV6-1
CDR3: CASRAGGGETQYF
DNA: TGTGCCAGCAGAGCGGGGGGAGGAGAGACCCAGTACTTC

D: NA
J: TRBJ2-5
V: TRBV9
CDR3: CASSVAFGLGETQYF
DNA: TGTGCCAGCAGCGTAGCCTTTGGCCTCGGGGAGACCCAGTACTTC

D: NA
J: TRBJ1-1
V: TRBV15
CDR3: CATSPQAGTEAFF
DNA: TGTGCCACCAGCCCCCAAGCGGGGACTGAAGCTTTCTTT

D: NA
J: TRBJ1-6
V: TRBV6-5
CDR3: CASSYGTPGRNSPLHF
DNA: TGTGCCAGCAGTTACGGGACCCCGGGGAGAAATTCACCCCTCCACTTT

D: NA
J: TRBJ1-1
V: TRBV20-1
CDR3: CSAILGRTEAFF
DNA: TGCAGTGCTATCCTAGGTCGAACTGAAGCTTTCTTT

D: TRBD1
J: TRBJ2-7
V: TRBV19
CDR3: CASSPSDWDRIYEQYF
DNA: TGTGCCAGTAGTCCCTCGGATTGGGACAGAATCTACGAGCAGTACTTC

D: TRBD2
J: TRBJ2-5
V: TRBV29-1
CDR3: CSVVGLAGGRETQYF
DNA: TGCAGCGTTGTTGGCCTAGCGGGGGGGCGTGAGACCCAGTACTTC

D: TRBD2
J: TRBJ2-5
V: TRBV9
CDR3: CASSVAGAGAQETQYF
DNA: TGTGCCAGCAGCGTAGCAGGAGCGGGGGCCCAAGAGACCCAGTACTTC

D: TRBD2
J: TRBJ2-3
V: TRBV9
CDR3: CASRRTSGGEDTQYF
DNA: TGTGCCAGCAGGAGGACTAGCGGGGGGGAAGATACGCAGTATTTT

D: NA
J: TRBJ2-4
V: TRBV6-5
CDR3: CASSVAGPDIQYF
DNA: TGTGCCAGCAGCGTCGCAGGGCCGGACATTCAGTACTTC

D: TRBD2
J: TRBJ2-3
V: TRBV6-5
CDR3: CATSRLAGSDTQYF
DNA: TGTGCCACCTCTAGACTAGCGGGTTCAGATACGCAGTATTTT

D: NA
J: TRBJ2-7
V: TRBV12-3/TRBV12-4
CDR3: CASSRGHLSYEQYF
DNA: TGTGCCAGCAGCCGAGGACACCTCTCCTACGAGCAGTACTTC